The count of the clone carrying this T cell receptor beta chain is one. In the authors' workflow: Reference gene primer amplification in the assay estimated nucleated cell counts. The method was immunoSEQ multiplex PCR; TCRdb's version includes in-frame clones alone and lacks a portion of them. V and J calls and clone size come straight from that table; D and trimming were deduced from the DNA. Among fewer than 300,000 clones listed, less than 90% were seen once. V dropped 4 bases and J dropped 5 bases, with 13 bases sitting between them. The germline gives CDR1 SGHDT, CDR2 YYEEEE. This CDR3 comprises 14 residues. This record comes from a study of blood T cell repertoires in COVID-19. Background on the study: Spain, Italy and the United States supplied samples that represented acute and convalescent COVID-19.

This receptor was obtained from a woman between 65 and 79 years old with active or convalescent COVID-19. Sequencing input: peripheral blood. The V gene is TRBV5-6, the J gene TRBJ1-5; possibly TRBD1 for D (6 bases). CDR3 DNA sequence: TGTGCCAGCAGCAGTACGGGGGGGCATCAGCCCCAGCATTTT. Amino acids: CASSSTGGHQPQHF.